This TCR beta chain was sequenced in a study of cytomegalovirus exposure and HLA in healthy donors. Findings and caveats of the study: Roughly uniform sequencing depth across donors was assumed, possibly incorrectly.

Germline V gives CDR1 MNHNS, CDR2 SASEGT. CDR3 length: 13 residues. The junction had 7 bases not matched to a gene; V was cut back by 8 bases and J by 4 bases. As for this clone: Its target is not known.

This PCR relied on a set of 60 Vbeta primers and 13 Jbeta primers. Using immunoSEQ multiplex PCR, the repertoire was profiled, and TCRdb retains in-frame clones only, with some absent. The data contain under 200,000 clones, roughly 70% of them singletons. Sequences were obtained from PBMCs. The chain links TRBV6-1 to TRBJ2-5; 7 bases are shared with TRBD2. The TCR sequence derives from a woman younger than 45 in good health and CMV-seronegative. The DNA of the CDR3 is TGTGCCAGCCCCCGGGGGGTGGGAGAGACCCAGTACTTC. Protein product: CASPRGVGETQYF.